A selection of T cell receptor beta chains follows, all from one sample in a study of blood T cell repertoires in COVID-19. Measured with immunoSEQ multiplex PCR; TCRdb has only the in-frame clones, and not every one. The sample comprises 250,000 to 350,000 clones, about 89% of which are singletons, and 0.75% to 0.9% rests with the top ten. Sample: peripheral blood. Every receptor here comes from a young man with acute or convalescent COVID-19. Each CDR3 is given with its conserved first and last residue. A D gene is named only where the DNA matches it firmly. Expanded clones get a size class; other rows say once, few or many, or leave the size out.

TRBV10-3	few	TRBJ1-2	-	TGTGCCATCAGTGAGTCGACTCGCCGACGGGAAGGCTACACCTTC	CAISESTRRREGYTF
TRBV7-2	-	TRBJ2-4	TRBD1	TGTGCCAGCAGCTTGGGAAAACAGGGGGGAGGAAACATTCAGTACTTC	CASSLGKQGGGNIQYF
TRBV7-2	-	TRBJ2-2	TRBD1	TGTGCCAGCAGCAAACGACAGGGGACCGGGGAGCTGTTTTTT	CASSKRQGTGELFF
TRBV10-3	-	TRBJ2-6	TRBD2	TGTGCCATCTGTGGGGGTTGGGGGGGGTGGGCCATAGCTGGGGCCAACGTCCTGACTTTC	CAICGGWGGWAIAGANVLTF
TRBV19	-	TRBJ1-1	-	TGTGCCAGTAGGTCTCAGGGGAACACTGAAGCTTTCTTT	CASRSQGNTEAFF
TRBV19	-	TRBJ2-1	TRBD2	TGTGCCAGTAGTTTTCAGGGAGGGATGAATGAGCAGTTCTTC	CASSFQGGMNEQFF
TRBV2	once	TRBJ1-1	-	TGTGCCAGCAGGGCGGGGGGGACTGAAGCTTTCTTT	CASRAGGTEAFF
TRBV6-5	-	TRBJ1-2	-	TGTGCGTATGGAGGGCGCGGGTATGGCTACACCTTC	CAYGGRGYGYTF
TRBV30	-	TRBJ1-5	-	TGTGCCGCGGACGTCGGGGGTGGAAGCAATCAGCCCCAGCATTTT	CAADVGGGSNQPQHF
TRBV18	-	TRBJ1-3	-	TGTGCCAGCTCACCAGACACAGGGTCTGGAAACACCATATATTTT	CASSPDTGSGNTIYF
TRBV5-1	-	TRBJ1-6	-	TGCGCCAGCAGCTTCTATTTAGGGGCTGGTAATTCACCCCTCCACTTT	CASSFYLGAGNSPLHF
TRBV3-1/TRBV3-2	-	TRBJ2-5	-	TGTGCCAGCAGCACTCAAGTCGAGGAGACCCAGTACTTC	CASSTQVEETQYF
TRBV3-1/TRBV3-2	-	TRBJ2-5	-	TGTGCCAGCAGCCTATTTGTAGAGACCCAGTACTTC	CASSLFVETQYF
TRBV5-1	-	TRBJ2-2	TRBD1	TGCGCCAGCAGCTTGGTTAGGGGACAGGGAGGAACCGGGGAGCTGTTTTTT	CASSLVRGQGGTGELFF
TRBV27	-	TRBJ2-7	-	TGTGCCAGCAGTTTTTCCCTCTCCAGCGGTTACTCCTACGAGCAGTACTTC	CASSFSLSSGYSYEQYF
TRBV28	-	TRBJ1-4	-	TGTGCCAGCAGGCTCAACAGAGAAAAACTGTTTTTT	CASRLNREKLFF
TRBV28	-	TRBJ1-2	-	TGTGCCAGCACACCCCGCAACAGGGTTAACTATGGCTACACCTTC	CASTPRNRVNYGYTF
TRBV4-1	-	TRBJ2-1	-	TGCGCCAGCAGCCAAGATTCAGGTAATGAGCAGTTCTTC	CASSQDSGNEQFF
TRBV10-1	-	TRBJ2-2	-	TGCGCCAGCGGGAATTTACGAGGCGGGACCACCGGGGAGCTGTTTTTT	CASGNLRGGTTGELFF
TRBV29-1	once	TRBJ2-1	TRBD2	TGCAGCGTTACTATGACTAGCGGTCAACCGAATGAGCAGTTCTTC	CSVTMTSGQPNEQFF
TRBV11-3	-	TRBJ2-5	TRBD2	TGTGCCAGCAGCTCGCGGACTAGCGGGGGAGCAGGGACCCAGTACTTC	CASSSRTSGGAGTQYF
TRBV6-5	-	TRBJ1-6	TRBD1	TGTGCCAGCAGACAACCCGGGACAGCTTATTCACCCCTCCACTTT	CASRQPGTAYSPLHF
TRBV4-1	-	TRBJ1-5	TRBD1	TGCGCCAGCAGCCATTATTTCACAGGGGCGAATCAGCCCCAGCATTTT	CASSHYFTGANQPQHF
TRBV5-1	-	TRBJ1-5	TRBD1	TGCGCCAGCAGCTTGAGGGCAGGGGGCTTTTATAGCAATCAGCCCCAGCATTTT	CASSLRAGGFYSNQPQHF
TRBV20-1	-	TRBJ1-2	-	TGCAGTGCTAGTCCGGAGGGGACTTATGGCTACACCTTC	CSASPEGTYGYTF
TRBV4-1	-	TRBJ1-3	-	TGCGCCAGCAGCCAAGTCAGTCCTGGAAACACCATATATTTT	CASSQVSPGNTIYF
TRBV28	-	TRBJ1-5	TRBD1	TGTGCCAGCAGTTTCACCGGGGACAGGCAGCCCCAGCATTTT	CASSFTGDRQPQHF
TRBV28	-	TRBJ1-2	TRBD1	TGTGCCAGCAACCCGACAGGGCAAGACTATGGCTACACCTTC	CASNPTGQDYGYTF
TRBV5-4	-	TRBJ2-2	TRBD1	TGTGCCAGCAGCTTGGAGCCGGACAGGGTTGGAACCGGGGAGCTGTTTTTT	CASSLEPDRVGTGELFF
TRBV19	-	TRBJ1-5	-	TGTGCCAGTAGTATTGGCAGGGAAGAGTTGCGGCCCCAGCATTTT	CASSIGREELRPQHF
TRBV5-1	few	TRBJ2-7	TRBD1	TGCGCCAGCAGGAATTGGCGCGCAGGGGGAGAGCAGTACTTC	CASRNWRAGGEQYF
TRBV3-1/TRBV3-2	once	TRBJ2-2	-	TGTGCCAGCAGCCAACCGCCTTTCGAGGCAACGAACACCGGGGAGCTGTTTTTT	CASSQPPFEATNTGELFF
TRBV4-2	-	TRBJ1-5	-	TGTGCCAGCAGCCAAGGGATCGGCAACGGGGAACAGCCCCAGCATTTT	CASSQGIGNGEQPQHF
TRBV5-1	-	TRBJ1-4	-	TGCGCCAGCAGCCCTGGCGGGTCTAATGAAAAACTGTTTTTT	CASSPGGSNEKLFF
TRBV5-5	-	TRBJ2-1	-	TGTGCCAGCAGCTTAATCCCCGCGGTAGACCAGTTCTTC	CASSLIPAVDQFF
TRBV7-8	-	TRBJ2-7	TRBD1	TGTGCCAGCAGCTTCCGGGACAGTTCCTACGAGCAGTACTTC	CASSFRDSSYEQYF
TRBV28	-	TRBJ1-5	TRBD1	TGTGCCAGCAGCTTTGGGACAGCAAGTTATCATCAGCCCCAGCATTTT	CASSFGTASYHQPQHF
TRBV4-2	-	TRBJ1-2	-	TGTGCCAGCAGCCAAGATCTAAGCAGGGCGAACTATGGCTACACCTTC	CASSQDLSRANYGYTF
TRBV5-5	-	TRBJ2-7	-	TGTGCCAGCAGCTTATACTATTCCGAGCAGTACTTC	CASSLYYSEQYF
TRBV5-1	-	TRBJ2-3	-	TGCGCCAGCAGCTTGTTTGCGGAAAACCTAGATACGCAGTATTTT	CASSLFAENLDTQYF
TRBV5-1	-	TRBJ1-4	-	TGCGCCAGCAGCCCCTTCCCGGTCGGAGGATTGGGAGAAAAACTGTTTTTT	CASSPFPVGGLGEKLFF
TRBV19	-	TRBJ1-1	-	TGTGCCAGCCGGGACACGACAAACACTGAAGCTTTCTTT	CASRDTTNTEAFF
TRBV4-2	-	TRBJ1-2	-	TGTGCCAGCAGCCAAGATACGGGGGCTAACTATGGCTACACCTTC	CASSQDTGANYGYTF
TRBV9	-	TRBJ1-5	TRBD1	TGTGCCAGCACCCCTTGGTCCGGGACAGGGGGTTCTATGGGCAATCAGCCCCAGCATTTT	CASTPWSGTGGSMGNQPQHF
TRBV4-2	once	TRBJ2-1	TRBD2	TGTGCCAGCAGCCATGAAGCGACTAGCGTAGGCTCCTACAATGAGCAGTTCTTC	CASSHEATSVGSYNEQFF
TRBV9	-	TRBJ2-3	-	TGTGCCAGCAGCCTCAGAACGGGTACAGATACGCAGTATTTT	CASSLRTGTDTQYF
TRBV18	-	TRBJ1-5	-	TGTGCCAGTCGACAGGCCTCCCCGTGGCCCCAGCATTTT	CASRQASPWPQHF
TRBV6-1	-	TRBJ1-5	TRBD1	TGTGCCAGCAGTCAGGACAGGAATCAGCCCCAGCATTTT	CASSQDRNQPQHF
TRBV18	-	TRBJ1-2	-	TGTGCCAGCTCACCCGACAGGAACTATGGCTACACCTTC	CASSPDRNYGYTF
TRBV19	-	TRBJ1-1	TRBD1	TGTGCCAGTAGTCCAGACAGGGGGCTCGGGAGCGCTGAAGCTTTCTTT	CASSPDRGLGSAEAFF
TRBV9	-	TRBJ2-1	-	TGTGCCAGCAGCGGCGCCTATGAGCAGTTCTTC	CASSGAYEQFF
TRBV30	-	TRBJ2-7	-	TGTGCCTGGAGTGTCGGGGGCGAGCAGTACTTC	CAWSVGGEQYF
TRBV4-1	-	TRBJ1-1	-	TGCGCCAGCAGCCAGAACAGGGTTACTGAAGCTTTCTTT	CASSQNRVTEAFF
TRBV20-1	-	TRBJ2-2	-	TGCAGTGCTAGTGGAGAGATTAACACCGGGGAGCTGTTTTTT	CSASGEINTGELFF
TRBV12-3/TRBV12-4	-	TRBJ1-2	-	TGTGCCAGCAGTCAGGGATGGTCGGGTGGCTACACCTTC	CASSQGWSGGYTF